Given below is one T cell receptor beta chain in context. In the original analysis: For nucleated cells, counts were estimated from reference gene primer amplification. Assay: immunoSEQ multiplex PCR; the TCRdb copy retains only in-frame clones and omits some. That table furnishes V, J and clone size, whereas the DNA furnished D and trimming. The table has fewer than 90,000 clones, 70% to 90% seen once; the top ten hold more than 1.1%. This specimen comes from a study of blood T cell repertoires in COVID-19. Study in general: Both acute and convalescent COVID-19 samples were obtained from the United States, Italy and Spain. PBMCs, B-cell-depleted T cells, or T cells provided the cDNA or gDNA that made up the material.

The ends were cut back, 0 bases at V and 7 bases at J, with 17 bases in the middle. This CDR3 region has 16 residues. Germline V gene sequence: CDR1 SGHRS, CDR2 YFSETQ. V and J are TRBV5-1 and TRBJ1-3; D is unresolved. The clonotype was recovered from a human donor in a cohort sampled during active COVID-19. The sample consisted of peripheral blood. The CDR3 loop is CASSLVGSIGGNTIYF. In DNA form, the CDR3 reads TGCGCCAGCAGCTTGGTTGGGTCCATCGGAGGGAACACCATATATTTT.